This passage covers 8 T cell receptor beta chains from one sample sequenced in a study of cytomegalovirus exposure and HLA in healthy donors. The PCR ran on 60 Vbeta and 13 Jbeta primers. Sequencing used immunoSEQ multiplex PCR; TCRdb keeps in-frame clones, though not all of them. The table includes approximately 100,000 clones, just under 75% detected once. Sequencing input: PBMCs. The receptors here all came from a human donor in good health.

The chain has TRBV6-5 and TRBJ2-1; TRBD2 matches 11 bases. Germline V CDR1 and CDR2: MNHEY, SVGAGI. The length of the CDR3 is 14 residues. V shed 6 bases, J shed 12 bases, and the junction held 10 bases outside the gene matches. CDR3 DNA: TGTGCCAGCAGGAGCACTAGCGGGAGCAACGGGCAGTTCTTC. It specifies CASRSTSGSNGQFF.

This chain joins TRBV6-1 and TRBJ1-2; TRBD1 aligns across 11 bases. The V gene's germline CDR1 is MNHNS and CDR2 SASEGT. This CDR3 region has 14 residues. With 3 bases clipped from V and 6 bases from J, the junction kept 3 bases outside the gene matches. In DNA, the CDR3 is TGTGCCAGCAGTGAGCGGACAGGGGGCCATGGCTACACCTTC. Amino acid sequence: CASSERTGGHGYTF.

For the CDR3, the DNA is TGCAGCGTTGCTAGCGGGAGGTACGAGCAGTACTTC. Translated, it gives CSVASGRYEQYF. V is TRBV29-1 and J is TRBJ2-7, with 11 bases lining up with TRBD2. V lost 4 bases and J lost 4; bases outside the gene matches: 0. CDR3 length equals 12 residues. The germline V gene has CDR1 SQVTM and CDR2 ANQGSEA.

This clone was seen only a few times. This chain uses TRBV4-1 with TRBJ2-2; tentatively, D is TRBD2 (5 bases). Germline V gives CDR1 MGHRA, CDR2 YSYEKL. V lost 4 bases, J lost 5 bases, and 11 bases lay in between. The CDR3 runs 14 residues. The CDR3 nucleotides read TGCGCCAGCAGCCCAGTGAGAGGGACCGGGGAGCTGTTTTTT. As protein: CASSPVRGTGELFF.

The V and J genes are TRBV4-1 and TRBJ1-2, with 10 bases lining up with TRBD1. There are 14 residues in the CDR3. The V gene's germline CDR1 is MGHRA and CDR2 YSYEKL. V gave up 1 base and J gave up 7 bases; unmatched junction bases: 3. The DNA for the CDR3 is TGCGCCAGCAGCCAAGGACAGGGGGCAGGTGGCTACACCTTC. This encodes CASSQGQGAGGYTF.

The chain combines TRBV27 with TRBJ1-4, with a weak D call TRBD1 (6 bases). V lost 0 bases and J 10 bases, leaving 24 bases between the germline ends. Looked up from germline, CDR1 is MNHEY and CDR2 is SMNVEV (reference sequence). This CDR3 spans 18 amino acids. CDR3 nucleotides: TGTGCCAGCAGTTTATCGATAGCCCTCCCGGGACATCAAGGAAAACTGTTTTTT. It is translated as CASSLSIALPGHQGKLFF.

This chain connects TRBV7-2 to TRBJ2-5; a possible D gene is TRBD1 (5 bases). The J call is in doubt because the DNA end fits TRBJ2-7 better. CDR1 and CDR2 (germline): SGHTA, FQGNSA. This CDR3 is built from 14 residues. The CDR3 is CASSLDTSSYEQYF. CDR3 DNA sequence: TGTGCCAGCAGCTTGGACACGAGCTCCTACGAGCAGTACTTC.

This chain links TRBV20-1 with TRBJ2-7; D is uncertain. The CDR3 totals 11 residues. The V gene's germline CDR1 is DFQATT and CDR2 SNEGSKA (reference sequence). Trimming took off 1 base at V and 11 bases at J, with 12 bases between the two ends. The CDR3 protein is CSARVSLVEYF. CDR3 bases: TGCAGTGCTAGAGTTAGCCTGGTGGAGTACTTC.